This T cell receptor (beta chain) was documented in a study of identical twins. It was template switching that added a universal primer site, and there were unique molecular identifiers on the cDNA. From the 5' RACE reads, TCRdb called clonotypes with MiXCR, one entry per CDR3 protein. The table lists roughly 750,000 distinct CDR3 sequences, approximately 21% of them singletons. Regarding the study as a whole: Cross-sectional statistical analysis was relied on for the conclusions, without the same donors being followed. Fewer insertions marked abundant cord blood beta clonotypes; young adult naive trended weakly, memory not at all.

V was cut by 0 bases and J by 1 base, with 7 bases left in between. The CDR3 length is 14 residues. Germline V CDR1 and CDR2: SGHDT, YYEEEE. In the case of this clonotype: What it binds is not known.

This same sample was also part of a study on T cells expressing NK-cell markers. As that report states: Sorting of alpha-beta TCR T cells alone was achieved in several experiments with an anti-gamma-delta TCR antibody.

V and J are TRBV5-6 and TRBJ1-1; unclear D gene. The sample consisted of PBMCs. This TCR was sampled from a woman under 30 in good health. CDR3 residues: CASSLVIGNTEAFF. For the CDR3, the DNA is TGTGCCAGCAGCTTGGTTATTGGGAACACTGAAGCTTTCTTT. The full variable domain, rest sourced from reference TRBV5-6 and TRBJ1-1, is DAGVTQSPTHLIKTRGQQVTLRCSPKSGHDTVSWYQQALGQGPQFIFQYYEEEERQRGNFPDRFSGHQFPNYSSELNVNALLLGDSALYLCASSLVIGNTEAFFGQGTRLTVV.